The rows below give T cell receptor beta chains drawn from one sample of a study of long-term antiretroviral therapy in people with HIV. Using immunoSEQ multiplex PCR, the repertoire was profiled, and TCRdb retains in-frame clones only, with some absent. The table includes tens of thousands of clones, approximately 84% detected once. Sequencing used unsorted PBMCs, obtained 0.5 years before starting antiretroviral therapy. The receptors shown here come from a man aged 40-50 years with HIV. CDR3s include the opening cysteine and the closing phenylalanine or tryptophan. A D gene is named only where the DNA matches it firmly. Rows give clone size only sometimes, using once, few, many, or a class for an expanded clone.

TRBD2	.	TRBV28	TRBJ2-7	TGTGCCAGCAGTCAACTAGCGGGGGTACACGAGCAGTACTTC	CASSQLAGVHEQYF
.	.	TRBV5-1	TRBJ1-1	TGCGCCAGCAGCGTGACCCGCGCCCTGAACACTGAAGCTTTCTTT	CASSVTRALNTEAFF
TRBD1	.	TRBV7-2	TRBJ1-5	TGTGCCAGCAGTATCACAGGGGGCGGGGGTCAGCCCCAGCATTTT	CASSITGGGGQPQHF
.	.	TRBV12-5	TRBJ1-1	TGTGCTAGTGGTTTCAACACTGAAGCTTTCTTT	CASGFNTEAFF
TRBD1	.	TRBV19	TRBJ2-1	TGTGCCAGTAGTACATGGGACAGGGGGACGTACAATGAGCAGTTCTTC	CASSTWDRGTYNEQFF
.	few	TRBV2	TRBJ1-5	TGTGCCAGCAGTGAACGGAGCAATCAGCCCCAGCATTTT	CASSERSNQPQHF
.	.	TRBV30	TRBJ1-6	TGTGCCTGGATCAACAACCCCGGGTCACCCCTCCACTTT	CAWINNPGSPLHF
.	once	TRBV9	TRBJ2-5	TGTGCCAGCAGCGACGGACCAGGGTACCCGTCGGAGACCCAGTACTTC	CASSDGPGYPSETQYF
.	.	TRBV5-1	TRBJ1-2	TGCGCCAGCAGCGTTCTGCGGGACTCCCCCTCGGATGGCTACACCTTC	CASSVLRDSPSDGYTF
.	.	TRBV19	TRBJ1-2	TGTGCCAGTAGTATATGGCAGGGTGGCTACACCTTC	CASSIWQGGYTF
.	.	TRBV19	TRBJ1-5	TGTGCCAGTAGTAATAGGTTCAATCAGCCCCAGCATTTT	CASSNRFNQPQHF